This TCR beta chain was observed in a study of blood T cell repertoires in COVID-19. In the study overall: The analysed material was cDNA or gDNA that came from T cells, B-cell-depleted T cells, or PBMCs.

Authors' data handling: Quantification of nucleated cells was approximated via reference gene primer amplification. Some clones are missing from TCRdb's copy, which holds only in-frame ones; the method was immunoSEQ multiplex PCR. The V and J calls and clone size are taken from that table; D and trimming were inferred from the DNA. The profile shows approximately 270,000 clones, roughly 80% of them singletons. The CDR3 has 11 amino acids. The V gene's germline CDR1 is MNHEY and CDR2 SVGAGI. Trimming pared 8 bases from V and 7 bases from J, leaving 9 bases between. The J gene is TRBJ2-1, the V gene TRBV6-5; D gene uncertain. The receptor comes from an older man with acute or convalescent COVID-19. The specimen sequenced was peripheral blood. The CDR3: CASERLNEQFF. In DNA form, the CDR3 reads TGTGCCAGCGAACGGTTAAATGAGCAGTTCTTC.